The 16 T cell receptor beta chains below come from one sample, sequenced in a study of blood T cell repertoires in COVID-19. The protocol was immunoSEQ multiplex PCR, while the TCRdb copy is restricted to in-frame clones and leaves out a portion. The profile shows 250,000 or so clones, around 80% of them singletons. Input material: peripheral blood. These receptors came from a human donor in a cohort sampled during active COVID-19.

This clone was recorded at least ten times. The chain is built from TRBV7-9 and TRBJ2-3; 8 positions match TRBD2. CDR3 length: 16 residues. Germline values: CDR1 SEHNR, CDR2 FQNEAQ (reference sequence). With 5 bases clipped from V and 5 bases from J, the junction kept 12 bases outside the gene matches. CDR3 in amino acids: CASSTDLAGLKDTQYF. As DNA, the CDR3 is TGTGCCAGCAGCACCGACTTAGCGGGATTGAAAGATACGCAGTATTTT.

The J gene is TRBJ1-5, the V gene TRBV9; D not resolved. There are 14 residues in the CDR3. CDR1 and CDR2 from the germline V gene are SGDLS and YYNGEE. V lost 4 bases and J lost 2, with 10 bases in between. CDR3 in DNA: TGTGCCAGCAGCTACAACGGGGGCAATCAGCCCCAGCATTTT. As protein: CASSYNGGNQPQHF.

The chain couples TRBV27 to TRBJ1-6, with D unresolved. The CDR3 is 14 amino acids. The germline V gene has CDR1 MNHEY and CDR2 SMNVEV (reference sequence). With 4 bases removed from V and 6 bases from J, the gap between germline ends came to 10 bases. CDR3 coding DNA: TGTGCCAGCAGTTCGCGGGTGCCTAATTCACCCCTCCACTTT. Translated: CASSSRVPNSPLHF.

The chain links TRBV2 to TRBJ2-7, with 8 positions matching TRBD1. The V gene's germline CDR1 is SNHLY and CDR2 FYNNEI. CDR3 length equals 14 residues. Trimming took 6 bases from V and 1 from J; bases not matched to a gene: 5. CDR3 nucleotide sequence: TGTGCCAGCAGCGGGACAGGCAGTTCCTACGAGCAGTACTTC. Amino acid sequence: CASSGTGSSYEQYF. The complete variable domain, with remaining parts taken from reference TRBV2 and TRBJ2-7, reads EPEVTQTPSHQVTQMGQEVILRCVPISNHLYFYWYRQILGQKVEFLVSFYNNEISEKSEIFDDQFSVERPDGSNFTLKIRSTKLEDSAMYFCASSGTGSSYEQYFGPGTRLTVT.

This chain links TRBV28 with TRBJ2-1, with D tentatively TRBD1 (7 bases). The ends were cut back, 7 bases at V and 9 bases at J, with 22 bases in the middle. The CDR3 covers 15 residues. Germline lookup yields CDR1 MDHEN and CDR2 SYDVKM. The CDR3 loop reads CASTLPGPGGSEQFF. The CDR3 region has the DNA TGTGCCAGCACCCTTCCGGGACCAGGGGGGAGTGAGCAGTTCTTC. The whole variable domain, remainder taken from reference TRBV28 and TRBJ2-1, is DVKVTQSSRYLVKRTGEKVFLECVQDMDHENMFWYRQDPGLGLRLIYFSYDVKMKEKGDIPEGYSVSREKKERFSLILESASTNQTSMYLCASTLPGPGGSEQFFGPGTRLTVL.

The chain couples TRBV6-4 to TRBJ2-3; 7 bases match TRBD1. The CDR3 length is 13 residues. The J segment lost 9 bases and the V segment lost 0 bases, leaving 3 bases of the junction unmatched. Per germline, CDR1 MRHNA and CDR2 SNTAGT. The CDR3 sequence is CASSDSYRGTQYF. CDR3 in DNA: TGTGCCAGCAGTGACTCATACAGGGGAACGCAGTATTTT.

The chain is built from TRBV7-8 and TRBJ1-2; a weak D match, TRBD1 (6 bases). This CDR3 has 12 amino acids. V was cut by 5 bases and J by 7 bases, with 11 bases left in between. Per germline, CDR1 SGHVS and CDR2 FQNEAQ. CDR3 amino acids: CASSPDSVGYTF. The CDR3 coding sequence is TGTGCCAGCAGCCCGGACAGCGTTGGCTACACCTTC.

This clone was detected only a few times. The rearrangement uses TRBV2 and TRBJ1-5, with 9 bases identical to TRBD1. This CDR3 is 16 amino acids long. V dropped 6 bases and J dropped 0; count of bases not matched to a gene: 6. Germline V CDR1 and CDR2: SNHLY, FYNNEI. CDR3 loop: CASSGTGQYSNQPQHF. The CDR3 DNA is TGTGCCAGCAGCGGGACAGGGCAATATAGCAATCAGCCCCAGCATTTT.

The chain recombines TRBV4-1 with TRBJ1-4, with D perhaps TRBD1 (5 bases). The germline V and J ends were trimmed by 1 base and 2 bases, with 8 bases remaining between them. The CDR3 spans 15 residues. Germline V gives CDR1 MGHRA, CDR2 YSYEKL. The chain's CDR3 is CASSQGQITNEKLFF. CDR3 DNA sequence: TGCGCCAGCAGCCAAGGACAGATTACTAATGAAAAACTGTTTTTT.

The rearrangement links TRBV15 to TRBJ2-7; weak D call: TRBD1 (6 bases). The CDR3 totals 13 residues. With 4 bases removed from V and 2 bases from J, the gap between germline ends came to 9 bases. Germline CDR1 reads LNHNV; CDR2 reads YYDKDF (reference sequence). CDR3 DNA sequence: TGTGCCACCAGCATGGACAGAACCTACGAGCAGTACTTC. Its translation: CATSMDRTYEQYF.

The V gene is TRBV10-3, the J gene TRBJ1-1; TRBD1 is a possible D gene (6 bases). V lost 2 bases, J lost 1 base, and 11 bases lay in between. Germline CDR1 and CDR2: ENHRY and SYGVKD. The CDR3 covers 15 residues. As DNA, the CDR3 is TGTGCCATCAGTGAGGGTAAAGGGGGGAACACTGAAGCTTTCTTT. The encoded protein is CAISEGKGGNTEAFF.

The chain uses TRBV11-2 and TRBJ2-2; a possible D gene is TRBD1 (6 bases). CDR3 length: 16 amino acids. Trimming took off 3 bases at V and 5 bases at J, with 16 bases between the two ends. Germline values: CDR1 SGHAT, CDR2 FQNNGV. CDR3 amino acids: CASSFMGAEQTGELFF. CDR3 DNA: TGTGCCAGCAGCTTCATGGGGGCAGAACAGACCGGGGAGCTGTTTTTT.

The gene calls are TRBV7-9 and TRBJ1-4; D not resolved. V lost 5 bases to trimming and J lost 0 bases, with 13 bases between them. Germline-derived CDR1 and CDR2 are SEHNR and FQNEAQ (reference sequence). The CDR3 is 16 residues long. CDR3 sequence: CASSLTRLATNEKLFF. The CDR3 DNA follows: TGTGCCAGCAGCCTCACCCGGCTAGCAACTAATGAAAAACTGTTTTTT. Combining the CDR3 with reference TRBV7-9 and TRBJ1-4 gives the whole variable domain DTGVSQNPRHKITKRGQNVTFRCDPISEHNRLYWYRQTLGQGPEFLTYFQNEAQLEKSRLLSDRFSAERPKGSFSTLEIQRTEQGDSAMYLCASSLTRLATNEKLFFGSGTQLSVL.

The rearrangement joins TRBV5-4 to TRBJ2-2; the match to TRBD2 covers 8 bases. V was pared by 4 bases and J by 4 bases, with 12 bases of the junction left unmatched. The CDR3 runs to 17 residues. The germline V gene has CDR1 SGHNT and CDR2 YYREEE (reference sequence). This CDR3 is CASSADTSGLSTGELFF. In nucleotides, the CDR3 is TGTGCCAGCAGCGCTGATACTAGCGGTTTGAGCACCGGGGAGCTGTTTTTT.

CDR3 residues: CSVQALGETQYF. The CDR3 region has the DNA TGCAGCGTACAGGCCCTAGGGGAGACCCAGTACTTC. The V call is TRBV29-1, the J call TRBJ2-5; weak D call: TRBD1 (5 bases). This CDR3 spans 12 amino acids. Germline loops: CDR1 SQVTM, CDR2 ANQGSEA. Deletions cut 6 bases from V and 5 bases from J, with 13 bases between.

The chain links TRBV7-9 to TRBJ1-4, with 7 bases matching TRBD1. The germline V gene encodes CDR1 SEHNR and CDR2 FQNEAQ (reference sequence). Losses at the gene ends were 5 bases for V and 6 bases for J; bases not matched to a gene: 12. This CDR3 is 16 amino acids long. The CDR3 region has the DNA TGTGCCAGCAGCCGCGCCAGGGGGGATGGGGATGAAAAACTGTTTTTT. As protein: CASSRARGDGDEKLFF.